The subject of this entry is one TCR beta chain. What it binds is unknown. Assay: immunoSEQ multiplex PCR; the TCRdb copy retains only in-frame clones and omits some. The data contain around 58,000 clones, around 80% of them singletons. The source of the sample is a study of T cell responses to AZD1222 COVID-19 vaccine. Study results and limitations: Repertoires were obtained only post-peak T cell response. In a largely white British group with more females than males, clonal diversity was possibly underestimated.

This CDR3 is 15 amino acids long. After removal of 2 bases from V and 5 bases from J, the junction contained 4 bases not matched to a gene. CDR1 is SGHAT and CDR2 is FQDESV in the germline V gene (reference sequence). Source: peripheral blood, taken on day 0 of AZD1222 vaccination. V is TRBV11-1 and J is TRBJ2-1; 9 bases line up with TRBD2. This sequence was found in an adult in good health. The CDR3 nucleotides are TGTGCCAGCAGCTTACTAGCGGGGACCCACAATGAGCAGTTCTTC. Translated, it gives CASSLLAGTHNEQFF.